This T cell receptor (beta chain) was captured in a study of immune characterization of retroperitoneal liposarcoma. CDR3 length equals 12 residues. Germline CDR1 reads SGHTA; CDR2 reads FQGNSA. TCRdb redid the calling of the PCR reads with MiXCR, one entry per CDR3 protein. The sample has about 1,600 distinct CDR3 sequences, 45% to 55% seen once. Sequenced sample: tumor tissue. This sequence joins TRBV7-2 and TRBJ2-1; D gene ambiguous. The J call could be wrong; TRBJ2-7 is a better fit for the DNA end. This sequence was found in a female donor with retroperitoneal liposarcoma. CDR3 residues: CASSRTVYEQYF. The CDR3 DNA follows: TGTGCCAGCAGTCGGACGGTTTACGAGCAGTACTTC.